Listed here are 30 T cell receptor beta chains from one sample, sequenced in a study of blood T cells in healthy people across ages. Combining a sample-barcoded 5' primer with a J-beta primer mix, a second PCR ran for 7 to 11 cycles. Using its own MiXCR run on the 5' RACE reads, TCRdb lists one record per CDR3 protein. The repertoire holds 600,000 to 850,000 distinct CDR3 sequences, with approximately 43% as singletons. What was sequenced was blood. The receptors shown here come from a woman aged 55-70 years in good health.

This CDR3 reads CASSLASNEQYF. In DNA, the CDR3 is TGTGCCAGCAGCTTGGCGTCGAACGAGCAGTACTTC. The chain has TRBV5-5 and TRBJ2-5; D gene unclear. The J call may be mistaken, given a closer DNA end match to TRBJ2-7. CDR3 length equals 12 residues. Germline values: CDR1 SGHKS, CDR2 YYEKEE (reference sequence).

This clonotype was counted ten times or more. The chain recombines TRBV20-1 with TRBJ1-2; TRBD1 aligns across 8 bases. Trimming removed 6 bases from V and 8 bases from J; junction bases left unmatched: 11. The germline CDR1 and CDR2 sequences are DFQATT and SNEGSKA (reference sequence). The CDR3 extends over 13 amino acids. The CDR3 spells CSARTGQGGGYTF. CDR3 in DNA: TGCAGTGCGCGGACCGGACAGGGCGGCGGCTACACCTTC.

This clonotype was observed a few times. J is TRBJ1-2 and V is TRBV6-5; D ambiguous. The V gene's germline CDR1 is MNHEY and CDR2 SVGAGI. The CDR3 has 12 residues. V shed 4 bases and J shed 6 bases, with 9 bases lying between them. This CDR3 reads CASSSGSDGYTF. The CDR3 nucleotides read TGTGCCAGCAGTTCGGGTTCTGATGGCTACACCTTC.

This CDR3 is CSARARGLAGEWAKNIQYF. The CDR3 bases are TGCAGTGCTAGAGCGCGGGGACTAGCGGGAGAATGGGCCAAAAACATTCAGTACTTC. The chain links TRBV20-1 to TRBJ2-4; TRBD2 aligns across 14 bases. Germline V gene lookup returns CDR1 DFQATT and CDR2 SNEGSKA (reference sequence). The CDR3 spans 19 residues. V shed 1 base, J shed 1 base, and the junction held 9 bases outside the gene matches.

The V call is TRBV5-5, the J call TRBJ2-7; no clear D gene. The length of the CDR3 is 14 residues. Deletions cut 2 bases from V and 0 bases from J, with 9 bases between. Germline CDR1 is SGHKS and CDR2 is YYEKEE (reference sequence). The CDR3 DNA reads as TGTGCCAGCAGCTTCGACGCTAGCTCCTACGAGCAGTACTTC. This codes for CASSFDASSYEQYF.

This clonotype has just a few counts. This chain links TRBV6-6 with TRBJ2-7; possible D gene TRBD1, 5 bases. Germline assignment: CDR1 MNHNY and CDR2 SVGAGI (reference sequence). This CDR3 is 12 amino acids long. V lost 10 bases and J 4 bases, leaving 14 bases between the germline ends. The CDR3 region has the DNA TGTGCCACCGAAGGGGTTAGGTACGAGCAGTACTTC. Its translation is CATEGVRYEQYF.

This clonotype was found a few times. This chain uses TRBV20-1 with TRBJ2-5; 7 nucleotides line up with TRBD1. Germline V gene sequence: CDR1 DFQATT, CDR2 SNEGSKA (reference sequence). The CDR3 consists of 13 residues. Trimming at V came to 3 bases and at J to 3 bases, leaving 4 bases not matched to a gene. As DNA, the CDR3 is TGCAGTGCTAGGGGGACAGCCAAAGAGACCCAGTACTTC. It is translated as CSARGTAKETQYF.

Only a few counts were recorded for this clonotype. The chain recombines TRBV6-1 with TRBJ2-1, with D unclear. CDR1 is MNHNS and CDR2 is SASEGT in the germline V gene. Trimming removed 3 bases from V and 5 bases from J, with 8 bases in between. The CDR3 runs to 13 residues. In DNA form, the CDR3 reads TGTGCCAGCAGTGAGTGGCAGGACAATGAGCAGTTCTTC. Protein: CASSEWQDNEQFF.

This clonotype was observed a single time. A much larger clone differs from this one at a single base, so this may be a read error. V and J are TRBV2 and TRBJ1-6; 7 bases match TRBD1. CDR3 size: 14 residues. Germline assignment: CDR1 SNHLY and CDR2 FYNNEI. J gave up 11 bases and V 6 bases, and 10 bases lay outside the gene matches. The CDR3 DNA reads as TGTGCCAGCAGGGAACAGGGGCCCGAGACACCCCTCCACTTT. Its protein is CASREQGPETPLHF.

The rearrangement joins TRBV12-3 or TRBV12-4 to TRBJ2-1, with a weak D call TRBD1 (5 bases). The CDR3 runs 14 residues. Trimming removed 7 bases at V and 0 bases at J, with 10 bases between. The DNA of the CDR3 is TGTGCCAGCAACCGACAGAGCTCCTACAATGAGCAGTTCTTC. Translating it yields CASNRQSSYNEQFF.

This chain joins TRBV20-1 and TRBJ2-4; D call uncertain. V lost 5 bases to trimming and J lost 4 bases, with 21 bases between them. In germline, CDR1 is DFQATT, CDR2 SNEGSKA (reference sequence). The CDR3 has 16 residues. DNA for the CDR3: TGCAGTGCTCCCCCGGGCGTTGGTGGGTCAAAAAACATTCAGTACTTC. Protein product: CSAPPGVGGSKNIQYF.

The chain combines TRBV7-2 with TRBJ2-6, with TRBD2 matching 10 bases. The CDR3 length is 17 residues. Germline-derived CDR1 and CDR2 are SGHTA and FQGNSA. The V and J ends lost 4 bases and 2 bases, in that order; junction bases with no gene match: 5. The DNA of the CDR3 is TGTGCCAGCAGCTCGTCCCTAGCGGGAGCTGGGGCCAACGTCCTGACTTTC. Translation gives CASSSSLAGAGANVLTF.

This clonotype was seen more than once but under ten times. The chain is built from TRBV7-2 and TRBJ2-1; 14 bases fit TRBD2. The CDR3 is made up of 20 amino acids. Germline CDR1 is SGHTA and CDR2 is FQGNSA. J gave up 0 bases and V 5 bases, and 12 bases lay outside the gene matches. The CDR3 DNA reads as TGTGCCAGCAGCGACCTGCGGGGACTAGCGGGGGTCAGCTCCTACAATGAGCAGTTCTTC. Translated, it gives CASSDLRGLAGVSSYNEQFF.

V is TRBV29-1 and J is TRBJ1-1; maybe TRBD1 (5 bases). The CDR3 spans 16 residues. V gave up 1 base and J gave up 4 bases, with 19 bases separating them. Germline values: CDR1 SQVTM, CDR2 ANQGSEA. The CDR3 protein is CSVEVQGGVRSTEAFF. The CDR3 DNA sequence: TGCAGCGTTGAAGTGCAGGGCGGTGTTAGGAGCACTGAAGCTTTCTTT. The full variable domain, its missing parts supplied by reference TRBV29-1 and TRBJ1-1, is SAVISQKPSRDICQRGTSLTIQCQVDSQVTMMFWYRQQPGQSLTLIATANQGSEATYESGFVIDKFPISRPNLTFSTLTVSNMSPEDSSIYLCSVEVQGGVRSTEAFFGQGTRLTVV.

V gene TRBV20-1 combines with J gene TRBJ2-7, with 8 bases that match TRBD2. Gene TRBJ2-5 matches the end of the DNA better, so the J call may be wrong. Germline V lookup: CDR1 DFQATT, CDR2 SNEGSKA (reference sequence). The CDR3 covers 15 residues. The DNA of the CDR3 is TGCAGTGCTCCCGGGGCCAGCGGGAGCCTGGGGACCCAGTACTTC. It specifies CSAPGASGSLGTQYF.

This clonotype was picked up a small number of times. V gene TRBV20-1 combines with J gene TRBJ1-1; D is ambiguous. CDR3 length equals 14 residues. Trimming removed 0 bases from V and 5 bases from J, with 13 bases in between. From germline, CDR1 is DFQATT and CDR2 SNEGSKA (reference sequence). Written as DNA, the CDR3 is TGCAGTGCTAGAGATACAATCCAGAGGACTGAAGCTTTCTTT. Translated, it gives CSARDTIQRTEAFF.

J is TRBJ1-1 and V is TRBV20-1; tentatively, D is TRBD1 (5 bases). Germline loops: CDR1 DFQATT, CDR2 SNEGSKA (reference sequence). V dropped 3 bases and J dropped 3 bases, with 8 bases sitting between them. The CDR3 sequence is 12 residues long. CDR3 sequence reads: CSASGGYTEAFF. Written as DNA, the CDR3 is TGCAGTGCTAGTGGGGGGTACACTGAAGCTTTCTTT.

This clonotype was counted between two and nine times. The chain recombines TRBV6-6 with TRBJ1-1; D is unresolved. V was trimmed by 6 bases and J by 0 bases, leaving 8 bases between them. CDR3 length: 13 amino acids. Per germline, CDR1 MNHNY and CDR2 SVGAGI (reference sequence). Here the CDR3 DNA reads TGTGCCAGCAGGCCCAACATGAACACTGAAGCTTTCTTT. Residues: CASRPNMNTEAFF.

This clonotype was picked up many times. The V and J genes are TRBV12-3 or TRBV12-4 and TRBJ1-5; D is ambiguous. The ends were cut back, 3 bases at V and 6 bases at J, with 3 bases in the middle. This CDR3 has 11 amino acids. The CDR3 reads CASSLSQPQHF. As DNA, the CDR3 is TGTGCCAGCAGTTTGTCTCAGCCCCAGCATTTT.

V and J are TRBV5-6 and TRBJ2-7; no firm D call. Germline CDR1 reads SGHDT; CDR2 reads YYEEEE. The CDR3 spans 15 residues. Trimming removed 3 bases from V and 0 bases from J, with 13 bases in between. The CDR3 is CASSSLNAFSYEQYF. The CDR3 DNA reads as TGTGCCAGCAGCTCCCTGAACGCTTTCTCCTACGAGCAGTACTTC.

The rearrangement uses TRBV5-5 and TRBJ2-1, with D unresolved. The length of the CDR3 is 13 residues. Germline CDR1 is SGHKS and CDR2 is YYEKEE (reference sequence). V was cut by 3 bases and J by 5 bases, with 9 bases left in between. The CDR3 sequence: CASSCTTNNEQFF. CDR3 nucleotides: TGTGCCAGCAGCTGTACTACAAACAATGAGCAGTTCTTC.

The chain links TRBV7-9 to TRBJ1-2; 7 nucleotides line up with TRBD1. Germline V gives CDR1 SEHNR, CDR2 FQNEAQ (reference sequence). This CDR3 is 16 amino acids long. V dropped 6 bases and J dropped 4; count of bases not matched to a gene: 14. CDR3: CASSSTGQASFYGYTF. CDR3 DNA sequence: TGTGCCAGCAGTTCAACAGGACAGGCGTCGTTCTATGGCTACACCTTC.

V is TRBV5-1 and J is TRBJ1-2; D possibly corresponds to TRBD1 (6 bases). This CDR3 spans 15 amino acids. Deletions cut 4 bases from V and 4 bases from J, with 17 bases between. The germline V gene encodes CDR1 SGHRS and CDR2 YFSETQ. The CDR3 reads CASSQTGEASYGYTF. CDR3 coding DNA: TGCGCCAGCAGCCAGACAGGAGAAGCTAGCTATGGCTACACCTTC. Complete variable domain (other parts from reference TRBV5-1 and TRBJ1-2): KAGVTQTPRYLIKTRGQQVTLSCSPISGHRSVSWYQQTPGQGLQFLFEYFSETQRNKGNFPGRFSGRQFSNSRSEMNVSTLELGDSALYLCASSQTGEASYGYTFGSGTRLTVV.

This clonotype was counted a few times. The genes are TRBV5-1 and TRBJ1-1, with D possibly being TRBD1 (6 bases). Germline V gene data show CDR1 as SGHRS and CDR2 as YFSETQ. Trimming shortened V by 2 bases and J by 4 bases, and 12 bases separated the two germline ends. The CDR3 contains 14 residues. DNA for the CDR3: TGCGCCAGCAGCTTACAGGGAGGAGTCACTGAAGCTTTCTTT. Translating gives CASSLQGGVTEAFF.

This chain connects TRBV9 to TRBJ1-1; D possibly corresponds to TRBD1 (6 bases). The CDR3 loop spans 16 amino acids. The V end lost 0 bases, the J end lost 5 bases, and 17 bases lay between the germline ends. Germline-derived CDR1 and CDR2 are SGDLS and YYNGEE. The CDR3 spells CASSVAQGLDQTEAFF. DNA for the CDR3: TGTGCCAGCAGCGTAGCGCAGGGGCTCGATCAAACTGAAGCTTTCTTT.

This chain links TRBV7-7 with TRBJ2-5; 8 bases agree with TRBD1. The CDR3 contains 15 residues. Trimming at V came to 4 bases and at J to 3 bases, leaving 7 bases not matched to a gene. CDR1 and CDR2 (germline): SSHAT, FNYEAQ (reference sequence). The CDR3 sequence: CASSSRTGNEETQYF. CDR3 nucleotide sequence: TGTGCCAGCAGCTCCCGGACAGGGAATGAAGAGACCCAGTACTTC.

This CDR3 reads CASAIRDREEKLFF. The CDR3 bases are TGTGCCAGCGCGATCCGGGACAGGGAGGAAAAACTGTTTTTT. The chain has TRBV3-1 and TRBJ1-4; 9 nucleotides line up with TRBD1. The CDR3 has 14 amino acids. V shed 8 bases, J shed 8 bases, and the junction held 9 bases outside the gene matches. The germline CDR1 and CDR2 sequences are LGHDT and YNNKEL (reference sequence).

The table lists this clonotype with a few counts. V gene TRBV6-2 or TRBV6-3 combines with J gene TRBJ2-3; D uncertain. The length of the CDR3 is 14 residues. The V and J ends lost 6 bases and 4 bases respectively, with 14 bases between them. Germline V gene lookup returns CDR1 MNHEY and CDR2 SVGEGT. This CDR3 is CASSLYRSADTQYF. The CDR3 nucleotides read TGTGCCAGCAGCCTGTACCGGTCGGCAGATACGCAGTATTTT.

This clonotype was recorded a few times. V gene TRBV7-8 combines with J gene TRBJ2-1, with TRBD2 identical over 7 bases. V trimming: 8 bases; J trimming: 5 bases; junction bases outside the gene matches: 12. In germline, CDR1 is SGHVS, CDR2 FQNEAQ. This CDR3 contains 15 residues. CDR3 loop: CASQDRGLPNNEQFF. CDR3 coding DNA: TGTGCCAGCCAGGACCGGGGACTACCTAACAATGAGCAGTTCTTC. Combining the CDR3 with reference TRBV7-8 and TRBJ2-1 gives the whole variable domain GAGVSQSPRYKVAKRGQDVALRCDPISGHVSLFWYQQALGQGPEFLTYFQNEAQLDKSGLPSDRFFAERPEGSVSTLKIQRTQQEDSAVYLCASQDRGLPNNEQFFGPGTRLTVL.

The chain has TRBV20-1 and TRBJ2-7; D may be TRBD2 (7 bases). Trimming cost V 4 bases and J 2 bases, with 21 bases left between them. CDR1 and CDR2 from the germline V gene are DFQATT and SNEGSKA (reference sequence). This CDR3 spans 16 amino acids. CDR3 residues: CSANSDGGRGAYEQYF. The CDR3 nucleotides read TGCAGTGCTAATTCGGATGGGGGGAGGGGGGCCTACGAGCAGTACTTC.